This T cell receptor beta chain was sequenced for a study of CD8 T cells in ankylosing spondylitis. Study-wide points: A motif in TCR beta, a set of under ten highly homologous variants, appeared characteristic of ankylosing spondylitis blood.

The CDR3 length is 12 residues. Trimming pared 3 bases from V and 2 bases from J, leaving 7 bases between. CDR1 is SQVTM and CDR2 is ANQGSEA in the germline V gene. By quantitative 5'-RACE with molecular barcodes, the TCR beta libraries were made. TCRdb fed the 5' RACE reads into MiXCR, producing one record per CDR3 protein. The sample carries some 450,000 distinct CDR3 sequences, 15% to 20% recorded once. This clonotype turned up a few times. The antigen remains undetermined. Sample: blood, either unsorted or a sorted T cell fraction (not recorded which). This TCR was recovered from a male donor with ankylosing spondylitis. The chain has TRBV29-1 and TRBJ1-2; D is ambiguous. The CDR3 region is CSVDSSNYGYTF. DNA for the CDR3: TGCAGCGTTGACAGTTCCAACTATGGCTACACCTTC. The complete variable domain, with remaining parts taken from reference TRBV29-1 and TRBJ1-2, reads SAVISQKPSRDICQRGTSLTIQCQVDSQVTMMFWYRQQPGQSLTLIATANQGSEATYESGFVIDKFPISRPNLTFSTLTVSNMSPEDSSIYLCSVDSSNYGYTFGSGTRLTVV.